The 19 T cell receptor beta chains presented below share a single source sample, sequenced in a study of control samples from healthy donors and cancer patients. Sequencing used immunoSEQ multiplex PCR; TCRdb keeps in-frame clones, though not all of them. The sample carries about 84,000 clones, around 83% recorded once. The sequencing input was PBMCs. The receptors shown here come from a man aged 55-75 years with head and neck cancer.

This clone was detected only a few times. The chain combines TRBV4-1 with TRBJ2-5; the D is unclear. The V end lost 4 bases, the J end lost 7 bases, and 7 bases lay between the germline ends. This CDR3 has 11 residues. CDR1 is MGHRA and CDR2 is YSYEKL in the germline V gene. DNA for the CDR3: TGCGCCAGCAGCCGTGGTAGGACCCAGTACTTC. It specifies CASSRGRTQYF.

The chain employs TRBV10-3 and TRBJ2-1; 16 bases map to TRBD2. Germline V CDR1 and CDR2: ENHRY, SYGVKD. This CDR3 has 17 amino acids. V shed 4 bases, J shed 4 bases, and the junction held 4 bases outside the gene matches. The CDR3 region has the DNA TGTGCCATCAGTGGAGGGACTAGCGGGGGGGGTTACAATGAGCAGTTCTTC. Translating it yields CAISGGTSGGGYNEQFF.

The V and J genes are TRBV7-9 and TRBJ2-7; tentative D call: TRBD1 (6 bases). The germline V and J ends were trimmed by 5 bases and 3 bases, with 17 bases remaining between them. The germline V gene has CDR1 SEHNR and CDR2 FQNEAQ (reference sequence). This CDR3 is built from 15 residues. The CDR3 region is CASSPTGPRYYEQYF. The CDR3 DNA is TGTGCCAGCAGCCCGACAGGCCCCCGCTACTACGAGCAGTACTTC.

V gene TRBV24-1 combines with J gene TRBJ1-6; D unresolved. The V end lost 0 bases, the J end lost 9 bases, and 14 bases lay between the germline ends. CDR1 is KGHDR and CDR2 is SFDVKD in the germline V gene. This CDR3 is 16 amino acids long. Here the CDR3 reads CATSDLRLTPGSPLHF. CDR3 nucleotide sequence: TGTGCCACCAGTGATTTGCGACTTACACCCGGTTCACCCCTCCACTTT.

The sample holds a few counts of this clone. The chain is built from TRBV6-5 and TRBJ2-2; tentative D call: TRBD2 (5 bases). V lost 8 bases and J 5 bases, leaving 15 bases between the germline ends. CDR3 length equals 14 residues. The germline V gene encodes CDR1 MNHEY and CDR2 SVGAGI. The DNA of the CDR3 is TGTGCCAGCCGCCTTGGACGGGGAACCGGGGAGCTGTTTTTT. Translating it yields CASRLGRGTGELFF.

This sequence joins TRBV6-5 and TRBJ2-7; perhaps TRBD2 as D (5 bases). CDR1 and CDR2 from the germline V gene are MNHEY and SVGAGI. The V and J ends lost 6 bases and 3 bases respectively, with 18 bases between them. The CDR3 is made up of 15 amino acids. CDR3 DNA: TGTGCCAGCAGCTACCTCGCGGGTAGATTCTACGAGCAGTACTTC. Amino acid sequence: CASSYLAGRFYEQYF.

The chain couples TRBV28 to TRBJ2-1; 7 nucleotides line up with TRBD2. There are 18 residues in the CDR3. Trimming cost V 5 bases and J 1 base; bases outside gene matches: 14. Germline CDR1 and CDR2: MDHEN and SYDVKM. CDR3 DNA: TGTGCCAGCAGTAGTCTAGGTCAAGAGCGGGAATCCTACAATGAGCAGTTCTTC. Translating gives CASSSLGQERESYNEQFF.

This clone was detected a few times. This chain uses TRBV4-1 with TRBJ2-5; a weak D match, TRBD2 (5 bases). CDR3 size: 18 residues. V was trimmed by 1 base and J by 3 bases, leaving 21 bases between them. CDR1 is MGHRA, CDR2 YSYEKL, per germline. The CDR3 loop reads CASSQALAKGGLKETQYF. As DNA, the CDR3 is TGCGCCAGCAGCCAAGCGCTGGCGAAGGGCGGGTTAAAAGAGACCCAGTACTTC.

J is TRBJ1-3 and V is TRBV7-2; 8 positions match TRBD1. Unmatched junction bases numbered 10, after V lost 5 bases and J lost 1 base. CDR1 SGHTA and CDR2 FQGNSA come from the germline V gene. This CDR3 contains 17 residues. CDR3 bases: TGTGCCAGCAGCCCCTTTGGGACAGGCAATTCTGGAAACACCATATATTTT. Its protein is CASSPFGTGNSGNTIYF.

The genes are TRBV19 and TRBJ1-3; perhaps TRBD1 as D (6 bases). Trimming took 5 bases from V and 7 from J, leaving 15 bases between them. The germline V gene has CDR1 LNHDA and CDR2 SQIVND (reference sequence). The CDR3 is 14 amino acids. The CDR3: CASSLTGEDNTIYF. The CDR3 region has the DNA TGTGCCAGTAGTTTGACAGGTGAAGACAACACCATATATTTT.

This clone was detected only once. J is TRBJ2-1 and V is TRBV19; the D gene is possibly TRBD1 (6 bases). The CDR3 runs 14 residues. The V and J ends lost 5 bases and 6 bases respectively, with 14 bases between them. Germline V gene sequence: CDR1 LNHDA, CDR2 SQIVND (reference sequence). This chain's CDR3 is CASSGQWISNEQFF. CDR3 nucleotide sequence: TGTGCCAGTAGTGGACAGTGGATATCCAATGAGCAGTTCTTC.

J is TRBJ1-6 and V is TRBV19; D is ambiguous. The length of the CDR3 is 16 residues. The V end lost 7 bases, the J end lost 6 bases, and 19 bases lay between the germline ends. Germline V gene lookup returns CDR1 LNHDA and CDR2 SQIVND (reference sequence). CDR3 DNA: TGTGCCAGTACCGCCTTGATCAGTAACTTTAATTCACCCCTCCACTTT. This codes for CASTALISNFNSPLHF.

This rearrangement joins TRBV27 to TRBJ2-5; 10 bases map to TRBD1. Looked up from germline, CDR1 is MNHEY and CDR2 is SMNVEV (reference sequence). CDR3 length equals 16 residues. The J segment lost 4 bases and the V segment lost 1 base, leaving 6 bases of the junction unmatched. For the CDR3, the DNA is TGTGCCAGCAGTTTATTTGGACAGGGGGGCGGAGAGACCCAGTACTTC. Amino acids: CASSLFGQGGGETQYF.

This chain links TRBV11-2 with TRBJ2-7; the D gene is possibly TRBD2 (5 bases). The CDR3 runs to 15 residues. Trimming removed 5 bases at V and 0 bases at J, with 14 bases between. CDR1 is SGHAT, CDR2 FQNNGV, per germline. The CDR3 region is CASSLLPGDSYEQYF. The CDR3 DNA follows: TGTGCCAGCAGCCTCCTTCCCGGGGACTCCTACGAGCAGTACTTC. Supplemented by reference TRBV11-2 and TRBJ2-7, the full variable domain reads EAGVAQSPRYKIIEKRQSVAFWCNPISGHATLYWYQQILGQGPKLLIQFQNNGVVDDSQLPKDRFSAERLKGVDSTLKIQPAKLEDSAVYLCASSLLPGDSYEQYFGPGTRLTVT.

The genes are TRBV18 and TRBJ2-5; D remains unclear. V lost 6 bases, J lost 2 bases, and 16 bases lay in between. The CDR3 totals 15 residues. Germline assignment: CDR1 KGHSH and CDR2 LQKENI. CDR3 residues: CASSLRQLVQETQYF. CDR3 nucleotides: TGTGCCAGCTCGCTTCGCCAGCTCGTTCAAGAGACCCAGTACTTC. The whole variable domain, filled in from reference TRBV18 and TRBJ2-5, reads NAGVMQNPRHLVRRRGQEARLRCSPMKGHSHVYWYRQLPEEGLKFMVYLQKENIIDESGMPKERFSAEFPKEGPSILRIQQVVRGDSAAYFCASSLRQLVQETQYFGPGTRLLVL.

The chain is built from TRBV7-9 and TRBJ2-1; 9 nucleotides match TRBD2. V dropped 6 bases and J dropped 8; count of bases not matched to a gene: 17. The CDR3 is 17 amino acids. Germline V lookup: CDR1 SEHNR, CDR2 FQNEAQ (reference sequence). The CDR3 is CASRRGTSRARNDEQFF. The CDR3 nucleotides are TGTGCCAGCAGACGAGGGACTAGCAGGGCCCGCAACGATGAGCAGTTCTTC.

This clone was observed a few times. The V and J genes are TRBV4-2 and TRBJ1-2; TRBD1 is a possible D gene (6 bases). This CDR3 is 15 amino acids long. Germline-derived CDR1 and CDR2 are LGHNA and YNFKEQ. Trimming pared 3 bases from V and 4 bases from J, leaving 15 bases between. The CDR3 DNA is TGTGCCAGCAGCCACCCGCCAGGGGAGTCCTATGGCTACACCTTC. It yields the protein CASSHPPGESYGYTF.

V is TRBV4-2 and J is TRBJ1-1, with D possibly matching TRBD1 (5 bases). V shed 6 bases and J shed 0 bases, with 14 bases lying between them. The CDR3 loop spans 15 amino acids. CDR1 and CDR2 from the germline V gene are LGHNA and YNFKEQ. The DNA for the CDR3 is TGTGCCAGCAGTCTAGGTGGGGCTCTGAACACTGAAGCTTTCTTT. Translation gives CASSLGGALNTEAFF.

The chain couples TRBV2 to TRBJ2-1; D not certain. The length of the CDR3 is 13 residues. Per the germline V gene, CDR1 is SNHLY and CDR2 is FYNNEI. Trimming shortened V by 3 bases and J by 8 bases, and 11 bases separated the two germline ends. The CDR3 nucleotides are TGTGCCAGCAGTGACCTGGCTCAAGATGAGCAGTTCTTC. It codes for CASSDLAQDEQFF.